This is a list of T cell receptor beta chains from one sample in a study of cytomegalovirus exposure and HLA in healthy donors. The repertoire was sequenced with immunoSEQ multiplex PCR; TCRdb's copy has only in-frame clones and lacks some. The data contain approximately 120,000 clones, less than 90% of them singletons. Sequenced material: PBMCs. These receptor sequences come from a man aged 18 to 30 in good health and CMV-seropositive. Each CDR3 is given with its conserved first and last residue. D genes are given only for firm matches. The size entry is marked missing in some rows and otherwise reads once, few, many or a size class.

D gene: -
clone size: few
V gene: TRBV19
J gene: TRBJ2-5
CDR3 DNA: TGTGCCAGTAGTATTTCAGTGCTAGAGACCCAGTACTTC
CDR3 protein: CASSISVLETQYF

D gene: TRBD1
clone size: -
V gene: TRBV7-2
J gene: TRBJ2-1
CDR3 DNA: TGTGCCAGCAGCTTAGCCCGGGACAGTCCACAGTTCTTC
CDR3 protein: CASSLARDSPQFF

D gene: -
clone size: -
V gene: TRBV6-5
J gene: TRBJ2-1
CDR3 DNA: TGTGCCAGCAGCCCGGACACATACAATGAGCAGTTCTTC
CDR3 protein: CASSPDTYNEQFF

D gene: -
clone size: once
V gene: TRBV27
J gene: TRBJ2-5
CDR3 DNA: TGTGCCAGCAGTTTATCGATCGGCCCCACGGGGGAGACCCAGTACTTC
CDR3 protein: CASSLSIGPTGETQYF

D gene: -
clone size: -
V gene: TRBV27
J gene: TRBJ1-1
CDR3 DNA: TGTGCCAGCAGTTTCTCCGGTCTTACTGAGGCTTTCTTT
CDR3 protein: CASSFSGLTEAFF

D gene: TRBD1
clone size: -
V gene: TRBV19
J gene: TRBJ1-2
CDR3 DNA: TGTGCCAGTAGTATAGACAGGGGGCTTGGCTACACCTTC
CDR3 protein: CASSIDRGLGYTF

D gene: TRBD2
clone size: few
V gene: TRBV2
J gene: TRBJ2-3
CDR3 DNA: TGTGCCAGCAGTGAAGGGCGGGGGGGCACAGATACGCAGTATTTT
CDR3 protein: CASSEGRGGTDTQYF

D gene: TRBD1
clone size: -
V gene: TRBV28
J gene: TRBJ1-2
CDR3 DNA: TGTGCCAGCAGTTTAGGTAGGGGACAGGGTACCTATGGCTACACCTTC
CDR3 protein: CASSLGRGQGTYGYTF

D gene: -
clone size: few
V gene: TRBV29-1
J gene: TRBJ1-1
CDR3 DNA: TGCAGCGTGGCGGACACAGACACTGAAGCTTTCTTT
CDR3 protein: CSVADTDTEAFF

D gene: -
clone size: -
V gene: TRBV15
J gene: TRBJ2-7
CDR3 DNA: TGTGCCACCAGCAGAGGGGGGATGGCAGGGGAGCCGGGCAAGCAGTACTTC
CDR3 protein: CATSRGGMAGEPGKQYF

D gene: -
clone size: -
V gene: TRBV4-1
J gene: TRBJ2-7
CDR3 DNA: TGCGCCAGCAGCCCTGGGGCAGGCCCCTACGAGCAGTACTTC
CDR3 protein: CASSPGAGPYEQYF

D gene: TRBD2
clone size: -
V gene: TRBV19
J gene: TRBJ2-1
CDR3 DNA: TGTGCCAGTAGTATAGTTCTAGCGGGGGGCTCGGGGGAGCAGTTCTTC
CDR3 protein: CASSIVLAGGSGEQFF

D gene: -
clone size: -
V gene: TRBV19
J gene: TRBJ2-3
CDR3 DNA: TGTGCCAGTAGTCCACAGGGATCAGATACGCAGTATTTT
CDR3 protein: CASSPQGSDTQYF

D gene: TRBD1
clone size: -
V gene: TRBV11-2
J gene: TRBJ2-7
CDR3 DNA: TGTGCCAGCAGTATTTACAGGGGCTCGGTCTACGAGCAGTACTTC
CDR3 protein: CASSIYRGSVYEQYF

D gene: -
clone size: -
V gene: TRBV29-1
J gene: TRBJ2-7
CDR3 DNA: TGCAGCGTTGTTCGGGATCTCGAGCAGTACTTC
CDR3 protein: CSVVRDLEQYF

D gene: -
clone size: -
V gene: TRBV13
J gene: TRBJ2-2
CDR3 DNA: TGTGCCAGCAGCTCAAGGGGGGGCGAGGCCGGGGAGCTGTTTTTT
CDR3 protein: CASSSRGGEAGELFF

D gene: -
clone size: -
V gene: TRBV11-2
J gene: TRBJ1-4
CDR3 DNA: TGTGCCAGCAGCATTAGATTTGCAACTAATGAAAAACTGTTTTTT
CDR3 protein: CASSIRFATNEKLFF

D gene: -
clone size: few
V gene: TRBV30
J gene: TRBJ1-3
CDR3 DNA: TGTGCCTGGAGTGTAAATAAGGGGCACACCATATATTTT
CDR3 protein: CAWSVNKGHTIYF

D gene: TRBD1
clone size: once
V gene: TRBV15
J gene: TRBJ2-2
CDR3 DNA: TGTGCCACCAGCAGCCGGACAGGGGCGAACACCGGGGAGCTGTTTTTT
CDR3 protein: CATSSRTGANTGELFF

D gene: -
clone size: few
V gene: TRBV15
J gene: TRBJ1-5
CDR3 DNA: TGTGCCACCAGCAGAGAAGAGAGCAATCAGCCCCAGCATTTT
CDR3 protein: CATSREESNQPQHF

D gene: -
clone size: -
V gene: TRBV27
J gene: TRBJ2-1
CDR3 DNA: TGTGCCAGCAGTTTGCTCGGGGTTGAGCAGTTCTTC
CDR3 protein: CASSLLGVEQFF

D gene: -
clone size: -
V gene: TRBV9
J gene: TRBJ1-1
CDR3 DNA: TGTGCCAGCAGCGCGTCCCCGGGGGGGACTGAAGCTTTCTTT
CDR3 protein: CASSASPGGTEAFF

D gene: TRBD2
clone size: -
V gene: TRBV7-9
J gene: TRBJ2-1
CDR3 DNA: TGTGCCAGCAGCTTATCCTGGACTAGCTCCGATGAGCAGTTCTTC
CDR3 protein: CASSLSWTSSDEQFF

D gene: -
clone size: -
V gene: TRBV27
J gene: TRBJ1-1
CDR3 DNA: TGTGCCAGCAGTTTCCGGGGAGAAGCTTTCTTT
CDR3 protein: CASSFRGEAFF

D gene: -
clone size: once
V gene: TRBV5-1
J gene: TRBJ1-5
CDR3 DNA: TGCGCCAGCAGCTTGGACCCCAGCGGGGGGGAGCCCCAGCATTTT
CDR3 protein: CASSLDPSGGEPQHF

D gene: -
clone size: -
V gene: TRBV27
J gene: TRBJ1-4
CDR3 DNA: TGTGCCAGCAGTTTCCGACAGTTTCCTGAAAAACTGTTTTTT
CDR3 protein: CASSFRQFPEKLFF